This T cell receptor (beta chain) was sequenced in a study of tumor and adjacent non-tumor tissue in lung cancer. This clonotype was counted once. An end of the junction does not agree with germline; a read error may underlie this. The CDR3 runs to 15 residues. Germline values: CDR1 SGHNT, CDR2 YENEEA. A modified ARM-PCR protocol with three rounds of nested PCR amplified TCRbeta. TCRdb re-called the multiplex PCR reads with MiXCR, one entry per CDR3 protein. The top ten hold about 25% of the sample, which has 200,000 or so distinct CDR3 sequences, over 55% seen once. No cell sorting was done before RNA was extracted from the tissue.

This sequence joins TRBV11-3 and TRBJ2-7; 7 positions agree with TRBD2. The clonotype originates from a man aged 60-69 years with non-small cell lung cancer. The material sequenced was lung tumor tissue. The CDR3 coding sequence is TGTGCCAGCAACTTAGTGGGGGGGAAGTCCTACAAGCAGTACTTC. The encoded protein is CASNLVGGKSYKQYF.